This T cell receptor beta chain was profiled in a study of cytomegalovirus exposure and HLA in healthy donors. V was pared by 6 bases and J by 1 base, with 1 base of the junction left unmatched. The CDR3 loop spans 13 amino acids. Per germline, CDR1 SNHLY and CDR2 FYNNEI. A multiplex PCR was run with 60 Vbeta primers and 13 Jbeta primers. The repertoire was sequenced with immunoSEQ multiplex PCR; TCRdb's copy has only in-frame clones and lacks some. The sample yields about 170,000 clones, around 84% seen once. In the case of this clone: Antigen unknown. The sample holds other DNA sequences that translate to the same CDR3.

Study results and caveats: Most likely, a cluster of highly shared sequence variants arose as a sequencing artifact.

The chain combines TRBV2 with TRBJ1-1, with 8 bases fitting TRBD1. Sequences were obtained from PBMCs. This TCR derives from a boy aged 2 to 10 in good health and CMV-seronegative. The chain's CDR3 is CASRGQGNTEAFF. The CDR3 DNA reads TGTGCCAGCAGAGGACAGGGGAACACTGAAGCTTTCTTT.